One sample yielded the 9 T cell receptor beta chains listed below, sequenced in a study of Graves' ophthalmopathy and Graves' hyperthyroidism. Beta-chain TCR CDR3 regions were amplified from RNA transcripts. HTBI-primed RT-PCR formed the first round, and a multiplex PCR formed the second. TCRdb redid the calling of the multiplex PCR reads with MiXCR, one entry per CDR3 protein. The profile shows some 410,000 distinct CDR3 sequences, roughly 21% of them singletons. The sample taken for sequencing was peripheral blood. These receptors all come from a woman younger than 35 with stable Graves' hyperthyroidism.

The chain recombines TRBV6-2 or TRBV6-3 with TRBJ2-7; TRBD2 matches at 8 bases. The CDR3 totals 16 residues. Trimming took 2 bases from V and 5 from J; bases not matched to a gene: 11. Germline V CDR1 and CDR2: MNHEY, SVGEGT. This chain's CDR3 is CASSYDPSGLGDEQYF. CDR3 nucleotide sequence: TGTGCCAGCAGTTACGATCCTTCGGGACTAGGCGACGAGCAGTACTTC.

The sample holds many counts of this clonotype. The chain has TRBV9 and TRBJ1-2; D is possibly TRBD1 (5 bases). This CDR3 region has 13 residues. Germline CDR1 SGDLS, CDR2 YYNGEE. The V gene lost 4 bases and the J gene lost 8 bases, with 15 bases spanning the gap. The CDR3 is CASSSSWGGGYTF. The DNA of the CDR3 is TGTGCCAGCAGCTCCTCCTGGGGCGGGGGCTACACCTTC. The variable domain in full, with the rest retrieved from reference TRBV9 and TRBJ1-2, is DSGVTQTPKHLITATGQRVTLRCSPRSGDLSVYWYQQSLDQGLQFLIQYYNGEERAKGNILERFSAQQFPDLHSELNLSSLELGDSALYFCASSSSWGGGYTFGSGTRLTVV.

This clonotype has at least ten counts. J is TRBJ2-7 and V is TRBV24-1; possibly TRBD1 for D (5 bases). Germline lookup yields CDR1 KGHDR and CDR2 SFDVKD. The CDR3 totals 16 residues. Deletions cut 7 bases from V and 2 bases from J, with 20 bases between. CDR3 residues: CATRKVQTALTYEQYF. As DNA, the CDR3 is TGTGCCACCAGAAAGGTCCAGACAGCCCTAACCTACGAGCAGTACTTC.

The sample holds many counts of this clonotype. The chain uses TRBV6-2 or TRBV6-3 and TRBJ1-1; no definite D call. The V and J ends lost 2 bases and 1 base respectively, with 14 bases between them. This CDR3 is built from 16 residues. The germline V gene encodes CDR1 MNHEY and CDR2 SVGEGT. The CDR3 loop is CASSYGQQRANTEAFF. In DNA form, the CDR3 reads TGTGCCAGCAGTTACGGGCAGCAAAGAGCGAACACTGAAGCTTTCTTT.

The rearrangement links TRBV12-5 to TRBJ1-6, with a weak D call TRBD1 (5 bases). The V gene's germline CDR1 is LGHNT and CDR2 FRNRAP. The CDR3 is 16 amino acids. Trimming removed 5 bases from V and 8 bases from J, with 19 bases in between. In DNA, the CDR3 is TGTGCTAGTGGTATGACGGGACTCCGCGGGGATTCACCCCTCCACTTT. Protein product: CASGMTGLRGDSPLHF.

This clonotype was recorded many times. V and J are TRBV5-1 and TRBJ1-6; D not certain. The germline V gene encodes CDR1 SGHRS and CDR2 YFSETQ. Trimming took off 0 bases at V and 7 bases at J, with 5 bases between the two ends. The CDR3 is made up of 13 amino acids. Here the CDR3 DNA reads TGCGCCAGCAGCTTGGGAGTGAATTCACCCCTCCACTTT. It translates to CASSLGVNSPLHF.

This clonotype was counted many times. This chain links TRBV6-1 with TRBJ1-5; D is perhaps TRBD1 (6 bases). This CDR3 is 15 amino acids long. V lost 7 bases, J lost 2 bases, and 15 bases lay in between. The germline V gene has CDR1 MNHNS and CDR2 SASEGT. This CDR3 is CASTKTGEGNQPQHF. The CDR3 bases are TGTGCCAGCACTAAGACAGGAGAAGGCAATCAGCCCCAGCATTTT.

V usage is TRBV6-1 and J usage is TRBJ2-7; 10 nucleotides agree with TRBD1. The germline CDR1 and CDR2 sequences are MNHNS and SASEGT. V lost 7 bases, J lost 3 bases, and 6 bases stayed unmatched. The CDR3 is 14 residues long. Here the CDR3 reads CASTLGQGGYEQYF. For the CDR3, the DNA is TGTGCCAGCACACTAGGACAGGGGGGCTACGAGCAGTACTTC.

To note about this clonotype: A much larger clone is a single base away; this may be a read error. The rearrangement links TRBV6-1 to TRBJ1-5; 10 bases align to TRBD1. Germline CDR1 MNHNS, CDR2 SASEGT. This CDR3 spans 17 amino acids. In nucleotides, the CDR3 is TGTGTCAGCAGTGATTGGTGGGACAGGGGTCGCAATCAGCCCCAGCATTTT. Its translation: CVSSDWWDRGRNQPQHF.